A selection of T cell receptor beta chains follows, all from one sample in a study of identical twins. TCRdb re-called the 5' RACE reads with MiXCR, one entry per CDR3 protein. The sample shows about 460,000 distinct CDR3 sequences, approximately 14% of them seen only once. This sample was also put to use in a study of yellow fever vaccine responses in identical twins.

The sample consisted of CD4+ T cells sorted from blood. The receptors stem from a woman younger than 35 in good health. CDR3s include the opening cysteine and the closing phenylalanine or tryptophan. D genes are given only for firm matches. Some rows mark clone size as missing; the rest say once, few, many or name a class of expanded clone.

j_call clone_size v_call d_call cdr3_nt cdr3_aa
TRBJ1-4 few TRBV6-5 TRBD1 TGTGCCAGCAGTTACATAGGGGGCCGGGGTGAAAAACTGTTTTTT CASSYIGGRGEKLFF
TRBJ1-1 many TRBV12-3/TRBV12-4 TRBD1 TGTGCCAGCAGATCAGGGGGCGCGAACACTGAAGCTTTCTTT CASRSGGANTEAFF
TRBJ2-5 . TRBV5-1 . TGCGCCAGCAGCTTGTTAGGGGTAGGCGCCAGCCAAGAGACCCAGTACTTC CASSLLGVGASQETQYF
TRBJ1-4 . TRBV19 . TGTGCCAGTAGTAACCGGGGGAATGAAAAACTGTTTTTT CASSNRGNEKLFF
TRBJ2-3 . TRBV11-1 . TGTGCCAGCAGCCGGGACGGAACCACAGATACGCAGTATTTT CASSRDGTTDTQYF
TRBJ2-2 many TRBV6-5 . TGTGCCAGCAGTTACCCGAACACCGGGGAGCTGTTTTTT CASSYPNTGELFF
TRBJ2-7 . TRBV25-1 . TGTGCCAGCAGTGGTCGGGGGCCTAACGAGCAGTACTTC CASSGRGPNEQYF
TRBJ1-5 many TRBV12-3/TRBV12-4 . TGTGCCAGCAGTCGCCAGGTGGGGAATAGCAATCAGCCCCAGCATTTT CASSRQVGNSNQPQHF
TRBJ2-7 . TRBV4-2 TRBD2 TGTGCCAGCAGCCAAGATCAGAGCGGGAGTTGGAACGAGCAGTACTTC CASSQDQSGSWNEQYF
TRBJ1-5 few TRBV15 . TGTGCCACCAGCAGAGATCTAATAGGTGGCAGGGAAAATCAGCCCCAGCATTTT CATSRDLIGGRENQPQHF
TRBJ2-1 few TRBV11-2 TRBD2 TGTGCCAGCAGCTTAGATCGGGGGGGAAATGAGCAGTTCTTC CASSLDRGGNEQFF